These 31 T cell receptor beta chains were sequenced from one sample in a study of cytomegalovirus exposure and HLA in healthy donors. PCR employed 60 Vbeta and 13 Jbeta primers. Assay used: immunoSEQ multiplex PCR; TCRdb lists only in-frame clones, some missing. This sample has about 120,000 clones, with roughly a tenth found just once. The sequenced material came from PBMCs. The source of these receptors is a woman in her late teens or twenties in good health and CMV-seropositive.

This clone appeared a few times. Additional DNA sequences in this sample encode the identical CDR3. This rearrangement joins TRBV18 to TRBJ2-7; D possibly corresponds to TRBD2 (5 bases). The CDR3 has 14 residues. V lost 0 bases and J lost 5, with 11 bases in between. Looked up from germline, CDR1 is KGHSH and CDR2 is LQKENI. CDR3 loop: CASSPPGLADEQYF. The CDR3 DNA reads as TGTGCCAGCTCACCACCGGGTCTAGCCGACGAGCAGTACTTC. The variable domain in full, completed from reference TRBV18 and TRBJ2-7, reads NAGVMQNPRHLVRRRGQEARLRCSPMKGHSHVYWYRQLPEEGLKFMVYLQKENIIDESGMPKERFSAEFPKEGPSILRIQQVVRGDSAAYFCASSPPGLADEQYFGPGTRLTVT.

The chain carries TRBV9 and TRBJ1-4; 7 bases align to TRBD1. Losses at the gene ends were 3 bases for V and 6 bases for J; bases not matched to a gene: 8. The CDR3 runs 15 residues. Per the germline V gene, CDR1 is SGDLS and CDR2 is YYNGEE. CDR3 nucleotide sequence: TGTGCCAGCAGCGCCGGAGGACAGGAGCATGAAAAACTGTTTTTT. This gives the protein CASSAGGQEHEKLFF.

About this clone itself: The CDR3 end shows no conserved phenylalanine or tryptophan, and so a read error is likely. V usage is TRBV2 and J usage is TRBJ1-2; D is unresolved. The germline V and J ends were trimmed by 6 bases and 3 bases, with 5 bases remaining between them. Germline loops: CDR1 SNHLY, CDR2 FYNNEI. The CDR3 length is 11 residues. The CDR3, as DNA: TGTGCCAGCAGCCCTTACTATGGCTACACCGTC. Its protein is CASSPYYGYTV.

The chain employs TRBV28 and TRBJ1-1; D not certain. The CDR3 totals 11 residues. Germline CDR1 reads MDHEN; CDR2 reads SYDVKM. Trimming pared 10 bases from V and 1 base from J, leaving 7 bases between. The CDR3 region has the DNA TGTGCCATTCGGGGGAACACTGAAGCTTTCTTT. Amino acids: CAIRGNTEAFF.

J is TRBJ2-3 and V is TRBV7-9; D gene ambiguous. V lost 5 bases and J lost 0, with 12 bases in between. The germline gives CDR1 SEHNR, CDR2 FQNEAQ (reference sequence). The CDR3 has 15 residues. The CDR3 DNA reads TGTGCCAGCAGCCGCAAAGTGACTAGCACAGATACGCAGTATTTT. It yields the protein CASSRKVTSTDTQYF. Full variable domain (rest looked up from reference TRBV7-9 and TRBJ2-3): DTGVSQNPRHKITKRGQNVTFRCDPISEHNRLYWYRQTLGQGPEFLTYFQNEAQLEKSRLLSDRFSAERPKGSFSTLEIQRTEQGDSAMYLCASSRKVTSTDTQYFGPGTRLTVL.

Only a few counts were recorded for this clone. The chain uses TRBV6-5 and TRBJ2-5; 12 bases match TRBD1. The V segment lost 5 bases and the J segment 7 bases; nucleotides outside the gene matches: 5. This CDR3 comprises 14 residues. Looked up from germline, CDR1 is MNHEY and CDR2 is SVGAGI. The CDR3 coding sequence is TGTGCCAGCAGTCCGGGACAGGGGGCCGGGACCCAGTACTTC. Translation gives CASSPGQGAGTQYF.

This chain uses TRBV6-1 with TRBJ2-3; 9 nucleotides align to TRBD2. Per germline, CDR1 MNHNS and CDR2 SASEGT. V was pared by 1 base and J by 6 bases, with 5 bases of the junction left unmatched. The CDR3 is made up of 15 amino acids. CDR3 nucleotides: TGTGCCAGCAGTGAAGTAGGCGGGAGGGGGGATACGCAGTATTTT. As protein: CASSEVGGRGDTQYF.

The V and J genes are TRBV6-5 and TRBJ1-5, with D possibly TRBD1 on 5 matching bases. Trimming left V 0 bases short and J 1 base short, with 7 bases between. CDR1 is MNHEY and CDR2 is SVGAGI in the germline V gene. The CDR3 extends over 15 amino acids. This CDR3 reads CASSYSRQSNQPQHF. The CDR3 nucleotides are TGTGCCAGCAGTTACTCCCGACAGAGCAATCAGCCCCAGCATTTT.

V and J are TRBV5-8 and TRBJ2-1; D gene ambiguous. Germline CDR1 is SGHTS and CDR2 is YDEGEE. With 4 bases removed from V and 5 bases from J, the gap between germline ends came to 4 bases. The CDR3 loop spans 11 amino acids. The CDR3 reads CASSHNNEQFF. Written as DNA, the CDR3 is TGTGCCAGCAGCCACAACAATGAGCAGTTCTTC.

The chain recombines TRBV4-1 with TRBJ1-1; D call uncertain. Trimming removed 0 bases at V and 0 bases at J, with 8 bases between. The CDR3 spans 15 residues. Germline V lookup: CDR1 MGHRA, CDR2 YSYEKL. The CDR3 nucleotides read TGCGCCAGCAGCCAAGATCGGTCCCTGAACACTGAAGCTTTCTTT. Translation: CASSQDRSLNTEAFF.

The rearrangement uses TRBV5-6 and TRBJ1-2; the D is unclear. This CDR3 is built from 14 residues. V was trimmed by 2 bases and J by 0 bases, leaving 8 bases between them. CDR1 SGHDT and CDR2 YYEEEE come from the germline V gene. CDR3 loop: CASSLKLANYGYTF. Written as DNA, the CDR3 is TGTGCCAGCAGCTTAAAGTTAGCTAACTATGGCTACACCTTC.

This clone appeared a few times. J is TRBJ2-7 and V is TRBV28; TRBD1 might be the D (6 bases). CDR1 is MDHEN and CDR2 is SYDVKM in the germline V gene. The CDR3 has 15 amino acids. Trimming shortened V by 5 bases and J by 0 bases, and 14 bases separated the two germline ends. The CDR3 bases are TGTGCCAGCAGTCCGACAGGTTTAAGCTCCTACGAGCAGTACTTC. This translates into CASSPTGLSSYEQYF.

V is TRBV6-4 and J is TRBJ2-3, with 7 bases fitting TRBD2. Germline V gene lookup returns CDR1 MRHNA and CDR2 SNTAGT. The CDR3 contains 15 residues. Unmatched junction bases numbered 6, after V lost 4 bases and J lost 2 bases. The CDR3 sequence: CASSAGGSHTDTQYF. CDR3 sequence (DNA): TGTGCCAGCAGTGCGGGAGGCTCACACACAGATACGCAGTATTTT.

This chain connects TRBV27 to TRBJ2-1, with TRBD1 matching 8 bases. Germline V gene lookup returns CDR1 MNHEY and CDR2 SMNVEV (reference sequence). V lost 4 bases, J lost 9 bases, and 14 bases stayed unmatched. The CDR3 totals 16 residues. The CDR3 reads CASSSKKGQGRSEQFF. CDR3 sequence (DNA): TGTGCCAGCAGTTCGAAGAAAGGACAGGGCCGGAGTGAGCAGTTCTTC.

This clone was observed a handful of times. V is TRBV2 and J is TRBJ2-3; 10 positions agree with TRBD2. The V gene's germline CDR1 is SNHLY and CDR2 FYNNEI. V was clipped by 4 bases and J by 7 bases; unmatched bases: 11. The CDR3 has 16 residues. CDR3 sequence (DNA): TGTGCCAGCAGTGGGGTCAAGCGGGAGGGCCTGTATACGCAGTATTTT. Its translation is CASSGVKREGLYTQYF.

The chain recombines TRBV4-2 with TRBJ2-3, with 8 positions matching TRBD2. Losses at the gene ends were 0 bases for V and 2 bases for J; bases not matched to a gene: 13. The CDR3 is 19 amino acids. Germline CDR1 reads LGHNA; CDR2 reads YNFKEQ. The CDR3 nucleotides are TGTGCCAGCAGCCAAGATACCGCCGCAGTAGCGGGGTTCACAGATACGCAGTATTTT. It is translated as CASSQDTAAVAGFTDTQYF.

This clone turned up a few times. This chain links TRBV30 with TRBJ2-5; D unclear. The last part of the DNA fits TRBJ2-7 better; the J call may be wrong. The germline gives CDR1 GTSNPN, CDR2 SVGIG (reference sequence). The CDR3 has 12 amino acids. The CDR3 region has the DNA TGTGCCTGGAGTGAGTGGGCGCCCGAGCAGTACTTC. Translation: CAWSEWAPEQYF.

A few counts support this clone. This chain joins TRBV6-1 and TRBJ2-3; a weak D match, TRBD2 (5 bases). Trimming pared 10 bases from V and 0 bases from J, leaving 14 bases between. The CDR3 is 14 amino acids. CDR1 and CDR2 from the germline V gene are MNHNS and SASEGT. The DNA for the CDR3 is TGTGCCATAGAGCGGCGGATCAGCACAGATACGCAGTATTTT. Translation: CAIERRISTDTQYF.

The chain joins TRBV6-1 to TRBJ1-5, with TRBD1 as a possible D gene (6 bases). The V and J ends lost 5 bases and 0 bases respectively, with 8 bases between them. This CDR3 is built from 14 residues. From germline, CDR1 is MNHNS and CDR2 SASEGT. The CDR3 loop reads CASSRQDSNQPQHF. CDR3 DNA sequence: TGTGCCAGCAGTAGACAGGATAGCAATCAGCCCCAGCATTTT.

The chain recombines TRBV4-2 with TRBJ2-1; TRBD2 is a possible D gene (5 bases). V was cut by 1 base and J by 9 bases, with 10 bases left in between. In germline, CDR1 is LGHNA, CDR2 YNFKEQ. The CDR3 is 13 residues long. The CDR3 reads CASSQGTAGEQFF. CDR3 coding DNA: TGTGCCAGCAGCCAAGGTACGGCGGGTGAGCAGTTCTTC.

The chain recombines TRBV7-8 with TRBJ2-1; D may be TRBD2 (5 bases). This CDR3 has 14 residues. V dropped 8 bases and J dropped 3 bases, with 14 bases sitting between them. The germline CDR1 and CDR2 sequences are SGHVS and FQNEAQ. The chain's CDR3 is CASLYGEFYNEQFF. In DNA, the CDR3 is TGTGCCAGCCTCTATGGGGAGTTCTACAATGAGCAGTTCTTC.

The J gene is TRBJ2-7, the V gene TRBV5-1; TRBD1 might be the D (6 bases). Germline V CDR1 and CDR2: SGHRS, YFSETQ. Trimming pared 1 base from V and 0 bases from J, leaving 14 bases between. The CDR3 runs 16 residues. DNA for the CDR3: TGCGCCAGCAGCTTGAGATCCGGACAGAGCTCCTACGAGCAGTACTTC. Protein sequence: CASSLRSGQSSYEQYF.

The chain joins TRBV19 to TRBJ2-3; D ambiguous. Germline CDR1 is LNHDA and CDR2 is SQIVND (reference sequence). The CDR3 has 14 amino acids. V lost 5 bases and J 5 bases, leaving 14 bases between the germline ends. The CDR3 DNA is TGTGCCAGTAGTTTGTCGGTGCTCGGAGATACGCAGTATTTT. This codes for CASSLSVLGDTQYF.

The sample holds a few counts of this clone. V gene TRBV7-9 combines with J gene TRBJ1-1, with 9 bases matching TRBD1. This CDR3 spans 16 amino acids. Per germline, CDR1 SEHNR and CDR2 FQNEAQ (reference sequence). V shed 5 bases, J shed 0 bases, and the junction held 7 bases outside the gene matches. The CDR3 region has the DNA TGTGCCAGCAGCCCCCGACAGGGGGTTATGAACACTGAAGCTTTCTTT. Its translation is CASSPRQGVMNTEAFF.

The V gene is TRBV7-2, the J gene TRBJ1-2, with no clear D. Germline V gene data show CDR1 as SGHTA and CDR2 as FQGNSA. V dropped 4 bases and J dropped 0 bases, with 6 bases sitting between them. The CDR3 is 13 residues long. Here the CDR3 DNA reads TGTGCCAGCAGCTCGGGAACTAACTATGGCTACACCTTC. This sequence encodes CASSSGTNYGYTF.

The sample holds a few counts of this clone. The rearrangement links TRBV2 to TRBJ2-1, with TRBD2 matching 7 bases. The V gene's germline CDR1 is SNHLY and CDR2 FYNNEI. CDR3 length equals 13 residues. The V gene end was trimmed by 8 bases and the J gene end by 8 bases; junction bases not matched to a gene: 9. The CDR3, as DNA: TGTGCCAGCGAGGCGGGAGAAGGGGATGAGCAGTTCTTC. Translating gives CASEAGEGDEQFF.

This rearrangement joins TRBV15 to TRBJ1-1; no clear D. V lost 0 bases to trimming and J lost 2 bases, with 4 bases between them. The germline V gene encodes CDR1 LNHNV and CDR2 YYDKDF (reference sequence). This CDR3 comprises 13 residues. CDR3 bases: TGTGCCACCAGCAGAGATACAAACACTGAAGCTTTCTTT. Its protein is CATSRDTNTEAFF.

The V call is TRBV5-1, the J call TRBJ2-1, with D uncertain. Per germline, CDR1 SGHRS and CDR2 YFSETQ. The CDR3 has 15 amino acids. The V and J ends lost 10 bases and 1 base respectively, with 18 bases between them. The CDR3 nucleotides are TGCGCCTCAAGGAGTGCCGGCCAATCCTACAATGAGCAGTTCTTC. Protein: CASRSAGQSYNEQFF.

The chain links TRBV30 to TRBJ2-5, with a possible D match to TRBD1 (6 bases). V was cut by 2 bases and J by 4 bases, with 20 bases left in between. CDR1 and CDR2 (germline): GTSNPN, SVGIG (reference sequence). The length of the CDR3 is 16 residues. CDR3 residues: CAWSPPGQRLLETQYF. CDR3 nucleotides: TGTGCCTGGAGTCCCCCCGGACAGCGCCTGTTAGAGACCCAGTACTTC.

This clone was detected only a few times. The J gene is TRBJ1-2, the V gene TRBV7-6; no firm D call. V was shortened by 5 bases and J by 4 bases, with 14 bases between the two germline ends. Germline-derived CDR1 and CDR2 are SGHVS and FNYEAQ. This CDR3 region has 14 residues. The CDR3 region is CASSLGGPSYGYTF. The CDR3 coding sequence is TGTGCCAGCAGCCTCGGCGGGCCTAGCTATGGCTACACCTTC.

The CDR3 sequence is CASSERLAGVRETQYF. Here the CDR3 DNA reads TGTGCCAGCAGTGAGAGACTAGCGGGAGTTCGGGAGACCCAGTACTTC. V gene TRBV2 combines with J gene TRBJ2-5; TRBD2 matches at 12 bases. Germline lookup yields CDR1 SNHLY and CDR2 FYNNEI. J lost 5 bases, V lost 3 bases, and 7 bases had no gene match. The CDR3 is 16 residues long.